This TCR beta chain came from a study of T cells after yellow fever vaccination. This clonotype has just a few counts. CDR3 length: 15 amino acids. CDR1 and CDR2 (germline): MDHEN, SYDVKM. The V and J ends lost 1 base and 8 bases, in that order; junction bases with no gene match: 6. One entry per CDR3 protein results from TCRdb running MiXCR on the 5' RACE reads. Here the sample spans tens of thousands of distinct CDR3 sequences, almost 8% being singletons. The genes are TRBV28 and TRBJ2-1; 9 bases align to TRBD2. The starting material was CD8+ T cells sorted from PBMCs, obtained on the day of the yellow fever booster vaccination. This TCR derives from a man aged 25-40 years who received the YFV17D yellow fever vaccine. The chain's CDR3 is CASSLFSGRSDEQFF. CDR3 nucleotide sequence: TGTGCCAGCAGTTTATTCAGCGGGAGGTCGGATGAGCAGTTCTTC.